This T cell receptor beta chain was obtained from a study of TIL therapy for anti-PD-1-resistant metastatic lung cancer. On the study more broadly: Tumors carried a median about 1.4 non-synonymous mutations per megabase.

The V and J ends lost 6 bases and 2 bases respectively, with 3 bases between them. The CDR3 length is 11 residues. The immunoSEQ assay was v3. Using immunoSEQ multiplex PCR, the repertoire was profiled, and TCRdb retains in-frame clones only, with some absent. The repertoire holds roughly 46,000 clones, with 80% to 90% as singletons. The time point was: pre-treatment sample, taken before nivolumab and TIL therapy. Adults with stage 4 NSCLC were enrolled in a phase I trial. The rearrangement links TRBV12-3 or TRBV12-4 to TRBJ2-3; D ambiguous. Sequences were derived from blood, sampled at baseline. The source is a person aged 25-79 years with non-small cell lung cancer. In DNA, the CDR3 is TGTGCCAGCAGCTCCACAGATACGCAGTATTTT. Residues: CASSSTDTQYF.